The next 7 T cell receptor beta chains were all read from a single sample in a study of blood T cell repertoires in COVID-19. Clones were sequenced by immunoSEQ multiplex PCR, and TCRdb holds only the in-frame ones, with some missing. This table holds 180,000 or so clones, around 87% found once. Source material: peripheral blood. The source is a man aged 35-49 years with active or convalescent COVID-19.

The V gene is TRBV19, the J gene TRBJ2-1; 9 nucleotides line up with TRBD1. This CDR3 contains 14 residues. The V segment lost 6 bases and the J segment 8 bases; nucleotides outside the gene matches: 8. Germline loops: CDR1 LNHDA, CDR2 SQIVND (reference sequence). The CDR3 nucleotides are TGTGCCAGTAGACGGGACAGGGATTTCGATGAGCAGTTCTTC. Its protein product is CASRRDRDFDEQFF.

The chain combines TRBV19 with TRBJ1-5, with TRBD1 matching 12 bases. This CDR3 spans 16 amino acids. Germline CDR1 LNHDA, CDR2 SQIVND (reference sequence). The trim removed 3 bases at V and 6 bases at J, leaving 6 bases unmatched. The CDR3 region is CASSIGTGGRGQPQHF. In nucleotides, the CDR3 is TGTGCCAGTAGTATCGGGACAGGGGGCCGCGGTCAGCCCCAGCATTTT.

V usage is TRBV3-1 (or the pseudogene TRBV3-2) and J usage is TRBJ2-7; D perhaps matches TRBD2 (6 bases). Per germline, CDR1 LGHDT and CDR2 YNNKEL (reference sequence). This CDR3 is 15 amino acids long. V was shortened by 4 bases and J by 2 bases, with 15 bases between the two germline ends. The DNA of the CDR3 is TGTGCCAGCAGCCCCCTCGGGGGAGGCACCTACGAGCAGTACTTC. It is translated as CASSPLGGGTYEQYF.

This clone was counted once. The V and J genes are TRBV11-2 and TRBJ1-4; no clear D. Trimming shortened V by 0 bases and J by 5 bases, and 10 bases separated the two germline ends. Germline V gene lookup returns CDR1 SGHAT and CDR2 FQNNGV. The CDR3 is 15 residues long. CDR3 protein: CASSLDLTENEKLFF. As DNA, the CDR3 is TGTGCCAGCAGCTTAGATTTGACGGAGAATGAAAAACTGTTTTTT.

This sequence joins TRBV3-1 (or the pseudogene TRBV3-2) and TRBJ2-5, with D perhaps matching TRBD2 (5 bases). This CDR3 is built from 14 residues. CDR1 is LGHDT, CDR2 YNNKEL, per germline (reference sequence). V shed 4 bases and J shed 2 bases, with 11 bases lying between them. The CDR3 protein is CASSPSSLQETQYF. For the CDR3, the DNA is TGTGCCAGCAGCCCCTCTAGCTTACAAGAGACCCAGTACTTC.

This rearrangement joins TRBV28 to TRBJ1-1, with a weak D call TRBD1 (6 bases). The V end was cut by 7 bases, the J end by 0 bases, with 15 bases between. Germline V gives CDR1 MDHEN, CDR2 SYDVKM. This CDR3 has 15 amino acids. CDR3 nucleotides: TGTGCCAGCACCCGGGGGGGCCTCATGAACACTGAAGCTTTCTTT. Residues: CASTRGGLMNTEAFF.

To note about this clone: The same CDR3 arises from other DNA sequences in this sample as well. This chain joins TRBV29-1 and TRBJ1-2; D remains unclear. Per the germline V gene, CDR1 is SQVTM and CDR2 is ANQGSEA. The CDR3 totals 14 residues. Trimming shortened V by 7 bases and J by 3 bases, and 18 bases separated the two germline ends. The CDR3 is CSGGAVGSDYGYTF. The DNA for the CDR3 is TGCAGCGGAGGAGCGGTCGGGTCGGACTATGGCTACACCTTC. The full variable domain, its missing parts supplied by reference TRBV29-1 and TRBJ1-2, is SAVISQKPSRDICQRGTSLTIQCQVDSQVTMMFWYRQQPGQSLTLIATANQGSEATYESGFVIDKFPISRPNLTFSTLTVSNMSPEDSSIYLCSGGAVGSDYGYTFGSGTRLTVV.